Listed below are T cell receptor beta chains from one sample, sequenced in a study of blood T cells in healthy people across ages. TCRdb reprocessed the 5' RACE reads with MiXCR, giving one entry per CDR3 protein. The table has approximately 1,100,000 distinct CDR3 sequences, roughly 45% seen once; the top ten hold under 20%. Sequenced input: blood. These receptors were taken from a woman aged 55-75 years in good health. The CDR3 runs from the conserved cysteine through the conserved F or W. The D gene is left open where the match is weak. Expanded clones get a size class; other rows say once, few or many, or leave the size out.

v_call	clone_size	d_call	j_call	cdr3_aa	cdr3_nt
TRBV27	NA	NA	TRBJ2-7	CASRGGDSYYEQYF	TGTGCCAGCAGGGGCGGGGACTCCTATTACGAGCAGTACTTC
TRBV12-5	NA	NA	TRBJ2-7	CASSGTPTVIYEQYF	TGTGCTAGCTCCGGGACACCAACTGTCATCTACGAGCAGTACTTC
TRBV30	NA	NA	TRBJ1-1	CAWSVLSDMNTEAFF	TGTGCCTGGAGTGTACTTTCGGACATGAACACTGAAGCTTTCTTT
TRBV27	NA	TRBD2	TRBJ2-7	CASSLLREAEQYF	TGTGCCAGCAGTTTATTGCGGGAGGCTGAGCAGTACTTC
TRBV29-1	NA	TRBD2	TRBJ2-7	CSVLSGISHDEQYF	TGCAGCGTTCTAAGCGGGATCTCTCACGATGAGCAGTACTTC
TRBV27	NA	TRBD1	TRBJ1-6	CASRDPRQGRSPLHF	TGTGCCAGCAGGGACCCACGACAGGGCCGATCACCCCTCCACTTT
TRBV6-4	few	NA	TRBJ1-2	CASSDGPNYGYTF	TGTGCCAGCAGTGACGGCCCTAACTATGGCTACACCTTC
TRBV7-2	NA	TRBD1	TRBJ2-7	CASSPGTDRYNEQYF	TGTGCCAGCAGCCCCGGGACAGATAGGTACAATGAGCAGTACTTC
TRBV2	NA	TRBD2	TRBJ2-7	CASRGSTSSTEQYF	TGTGCCAGCAGGGGTTCGACTAGCTCCACCGAGCAGTACTTC
TRBV29-1	few	NA	TRBJ2-1	CSTTTSNEQFF	TGCAGCACAACGACTAGCAATGAGCAGTTCTTC
TRBV7-2	many	TRBD1	TRBJ2-1	CASSPGQGHNEQFF	TGTGCCAGCAGCCCCGGACAGGGACATAATGAGCAGTTCTTC
TRBV12-3/TRBV12-4	NA	TRBD2	TRBJ2-5	CASRTGTSGIYEQYF	TGTGCCAGCAGAACCGGGACTAGCGGGATCTATGAGCAGTACTTC
TRBV27	NA	TRBD2	TRBJ2-7	CANSLSSGSPEQYF	TGTGCCAACAGTTTGTCTAGCGGGAGCCCCGAGCAGTACTTC
TRBV4-2	NA	TRBD2	TRBJ2-5	CASSPSEGTGGGETQYF	TGTGCCAGCAGCCCATCGGAAGGAACGGGAGGTGGTGAGACCCAGTACTTC
TRBV6-5	few	TRBD2	TRBJ2-7	CASSYSSGETYEQYF	TGTGCCAGCAGTTACTCTAGCGGGGAAACCTACGAGCAGTACTTC
TRBV20-1	NA	TRBD2	TRBJ2-7	CSQQGTSGGSYEQYF	TGCAGTCAACAGGGGACTAGCGGGGGATCCTACGAGCAGTACTTC
TRBV29-1	few	NA	TRBJ2-7	CSVGGSNGYEQYF	TGCAGCGTTGGGGGCTCCAACGGCTACGAGCAGTACTTC
TRBV5-1	few	NA	TRBJ1-1	CASSLDVRTEAFF	TGCGCCAGCAGCTTGGATGTGCGCACTGAAGCTTTCTTT
TRBV20-1	NA	TRBD1	TRBJ2-7	CSAIPSTGLSYEQYF	TGCAGTGCTATCCCTTCGACAGGGCTCTCCTACGAGCAGTACTTC
TRBV20-1	NA	TRBD1	TRBJ2-5	CSARAGQWGIETQYF	TGCAGTGCTAGAGCGGGACAGTGGGGCATAGAGACCCAGTACTTC
TRBV4-1	NA	NA	TRBJ1-3	CASSQTTSSGNTIYF	TGCGCTAGCAGCCAGACAACGAGCTCTGGAAACACCATATATTTT
TRBV27	NA	NA	TRBJ2-7	CASSPTGSQLAYEQYF	TGTGCCAGCAGTCCCACGGGATCCCAGCTGGCCTACGAGCAGTACTTC
TRBV18	NA	TRBD1	TRBJ2-7	CASSPGQGASYEQYF	TGTGCCAGCTCACCCGGACAGGGGGCCTCCTACGAGCAGTACTTC
TRBV3-1	NA	TRBD1	TRBJ2-5	CASSHLGTALQETQYF	TGTGCCAGCAGCCACCTCGGGACAGCCCTGCAAGAGACCCAGTACTTC
TRBV5-1	NA	NA	TRBJ2-1	CASSLAFQRSSYNEQFF	TGCGCCAGCAGCTTGGCCTTCCAGCGGAGTTCCTACAATGAGCAGTTCTTC
TRBV6-1	NA	NA	TRBJ2-7	CASTIVTGSYEQYF	TGTGCCAGCACTATCGTGACAGGCTCCTACGAGCAGTACTTC
TRBV29-1	NA	NA	TRBJ1-1	CSVGQLEAFF	TGCAGCGTTGGACAGCTTGAAGCTTTCTTT
TRBV12-3/TRBV12-4	few	NA	TRBJ2-7	CASSSPSSYEQYF	TGTGCCAGCAGCAGTCCATCCTCCTACGAGCAGTACTTC
TRBV20-1	once	TRBD1	TRBJ2-1	CSASLIGQGSRWSSYNEQFF	TGCAGTGCTAGCCTAATTGGACAGGGTAGCCGCTGGAGCTCCTACAATGAGCAGTTCTTC
TRBV9	NA	TRBD1	TRBJ1-4	CASSVGDRDEKLFF	TGTGCCAGCAGCGTGGGCGACAGGGATGAAAAACTGTTTTTT
TRBV20-1	NA	NA	TRBJ2-7	CSANRRTAYEQYF	TGCAGTGCTAACCGACGGACTGCCTACGAGCAGTACTTC
TRBV7-3	many	TRBD1	TRBJ2-3	CASSTTGSTDTQYF	TGTGCCAGCAGCACGACAGGGTCCACAGATACGCAGTATTTT
TRBV3-1	NA	NA	TRBJ2-1	CATGWGSGNEQFF	TGTGCCACAGGGTGGGGTAGTGGCAATGAGCAGTTCTTC
TRBV18	NA	TRBD2	TRBJ2-1	CASSPTGTSRDNEQFF	TGTGCCAGCTCACCGACCGGGACTAGCAGGGACAATGAGCAGTTCTTC
TRBV5-6	NA	NA	TRBJ1-4	CASSPTGSPRGEKPFF	TGTGCCAGCAGCCCAACAGGATCACCAAGGGGTGAAAAACCGTTTTTT
TRBV7-9	once	NA	TRBJ1-1	CASRGTYTEAFF	TGTGCCAGCCGCGGGACCTACACTGAAGCTTTCTTT
TRBV24-1	few	NA	TRBJ1-5	CATSDSTGLRPQHF	TGTGCCACCAGTGATTCGACAGGCCTTCGGCCCCAGCATTTT
TRBV29-1	NA	NA	TRBJ2-7	CSVEDFAMGAYEQYF	TGCAGCGTTGAAGACTTCGCGATGGGGGCCTACGAGCAGTACTTC
TRBV15	few	NA	TRBJ1-2	CATSLSETPLAGYTF	TGTGCCACCAGCCTTTCCGAGACACCACTTGCTGGCTACACCTTC
TRBV15	many	NA	TRBJ2-7	CATSGSASWEQYF	TGTGCCACCAGCGGCTCGGCCTCATGGGAGCAGTACTTC
TRBV29-1	NA	NA	TRBJ2-1	CSVSHRRQGGINEQFF	TGCAGCGTCTCTCACCGTCGGCAGGGGGGGATTAATGAGCAGTTCTTC
TRBV20-1	NA	TRBD1	TRBJ2-7	CSAPWTGGTYEQYF	TGCAGTGCTCCTTGGACAGGGGGGACCTACGAGCAGTACTTC
TRBV5-1	NA	NA	TRBJ2-7	CASSFLIPDSLVDEQYF	TGCGCCAGCAGCTTCCTTATCCCGGACAGTCTTGTAGACGAGCAGTACTTC
TRBV11-2	NA	NA	TRBJ2-7	CASSPRTSGVYEQYF	TGTGCCAGCAGCCCCCGGACGAGTGGGGTTTACGAGCAGTACTTC
TRBV15	many	NA	TRBJ2-3	CATSRDPVGGSHTDTQYF	TGTGCCACCAGCAGAGATCCTGTTGGTGGAAGCCACACAGATACGCAGTATTTT
TRBV11-1	few	NA	TRBJ2-1	CASSLVWGYEQFF	TGTGCCAGCAGCTTAGTTTGGGGCTATGAGCAGTTCTTC